The T cell receptor (beta chain) under discussion was sequenced for a study of shared clonotypes between healthy human individuals. Study as a whole: The composition of the donors was a couple of women and a few men aged 18 to 49. Study observations and caveats: A few donors shared approximately 5% of their naive CD4 clonotypes. Measured sharing among donors was expected to vary with sequencing depth.

Only Caucasian adults living in Nashville, Tennessee made up the donor group. Produced via immunoSEQ multiplex PCR; TCRdb's table is partial and in-frame only. The profile shows 600,000 to 750,000 clones, just under 75% of them singletons. The V gene's germline CDR1 is MNHNS and CDR2 SASEGT. This CDR3 has 11 residues. Trimming took off 4 bases at V and 4 bases at J, with 5 bases between the two ends. Points on this clone: The antigen remains undetermined.

V and J are TRBV6-1 and TRBJ2-7; D not resolved. The source of this sequence is a young woman in good health. Input material: memory CD4+ T cells sorted from blood. Subset reported: CD45RA-negative fraction. The CDR3 sequence is CASSGYYEQYF. CDR3 in DNA: TGTGCCAGCAGTGGATATTACGAGCAGTACTTC.